The table lists the clone carrying this T cell receptor (beta chain) with many counts. At least 5 micrograms of total RNA were extracted per sample. The data derive from a study of blood T cells in healthy people across ages. Alongside a J-beta primer mix, a sample-barcoded 5' primer served in a second PCR lasting about 7 to 11 cycles. Per-sample output comprised a minimum of 2.5 million paired-end reads containing CDR3. Via MiXCR, TCRdb re-called the 5' RACE reads, giving one row per CDR3 protein. The sample has about 680,000 distinct CDR3 sequences, approximately 49% seen once. Between the trimmed V and J ends, which lost 8 bases and 7 bases, there was a span of 12 bases. Germline CDR1 reads MNHNY; CDR2 reads SVGAGI (reference sequence). The CDR3 extends over 12 amino acids.

The source material was blood. The V and J genes are TRBV6-6 and TRBJ2-1, with D hard to call. This clonotype was obtained from a woman between 55 and 75 years old in good health. In nucleotides, the CDR3 is TGTGCCAGCGCTCCAAGCAGGAATGAGCAGTTCTTC. Amino acids: CASAPSRNEQFF.